This entry lists 29 T cell receptor beta chains sequenced from one sample in a study of siplizumab effects on memory and regulatory T cells. Measured with immunoSEQ multiplex PCR; TCRdb has only the in-frame clones, and not every one. Among 90,000 to 120,000 clones, around 92% were seen once, and the ten largest hold roughly 2.8%. The sequencing sample was made of CD4+ T cells sorted from blood. These receptors came from a human donor in good health. Some clones in this sample may be carry-over from other donors' samples.

This chain uses TRBV19 with TRBJ2-7, with 9 bases lining up with TRBD1. V trimming: 4 bases; J trimming: 7 bases; junction bases outside the gene matches: 11. Per the germline V gene, CDR1 is LNHDA and CDR2 is SQIVND (reference sequence). The CDR3 runs to 15 residues. The CDR3 here is CASSRTSQGAGEQYF. CDR3 nucleotides: TGTGCCAGTAGTAGAACATCACAGGGGGCAGGGGAGCAGTACTTC.

This chain uses TRBV18 with TRBJ1-5; no definite D call. CDR1 is KGHSH and CDR2 is LQKENI in the germline V gene. CDR3 size: 16 residues. With 2 bases removed from V and 0 bases from J, the gap between germline ends came to 11 bases. Written as DNA, the CDR3 is TGTGCCAGCTCACCAGAGGGCCAAGTTAGCAATCAGCCCCAGCATTTT. Its translation is CASSPEGQVSNQPQHF.

The chain employs TRBV2 and TRBJ1-1, with D possibly being TRBD1 (6 bases). The CDR3 loop spans 12 amino acids. CDR1 and CDR2 from the germline V gene are SNHLY and FYNNEI. Trimming pared 7 bases from V and 12 bases from J, leaving 18 bases between. The CDR3 bases are TGTGCCAGCACTCTACAGGGTTTTGCACCTTTCTTT. It is translated as CASTLQGFAPFF. Drawing the rest from reference TRBV2 and TRBJ1-1, the complete variable domain is EPEVTQTPSHQVTQMGQEVILRCVPISNHLYFYWYRQILGQKVEFLVSFYNNEISEKSEIFDDQFSVERPDGSNFTLKIRSTKLEDSAMYFCASTLQGFAPFFGQGTRLTVV.

The V and J genes are TRBV7-2 and TRBJ2-1; 11 nucleotides align to TRBD2. This CDR3 has 15 amino acids. Germline-derived CDR1 and CDR2 are SGHTA and FQGNSA. V shed 3 bases and J 10 bases; nucleotides not matched to a gene: 8. This chain's CDR3 is CASSLGTSGPTEQFF. CDR3 in DNA: TGTGCCAGCAGCTTGGGGACTAGCGGCCCCACGGAGCAGTTCTTC.

This clone was picked up one time. J is TRBJ2-1 and V is TRBV9; 7 bases align to TRBD2. The V and J ends lost 0 bases and 6 bases, in that order; junction bases with no gene match: 9. CDR3 length equals 16 residues. The germline V gene encodes CDR1 SGDLS and CDR2 YYNGEE. The DNA for the CDR3 is TGTGCCAGCAGCGTAGACCCAGCGGGAAGCCGCAATGAGCAGTTCTTC. Translated, it gives CASSVDPAGSRNEQFF.

The chain combines TRBV18 with TRBJ2-1; TRBD2 matches at 10 bases. Germline V CDR1 and CDR2: KGHSH, LQKENI. Trimming took 2 bases from V and 6 from J; bases not matched to a gene: 4. The CDR3 sequence is 15 residues long. Here the CDR3 DNA reads TGTGCCAGCTCACCAGGGACTAGCGTAGCCAATGAGCAGTTCTTC. Its protein is CASSPGTSVANEQFF.

This clone appeared a single time. This chain links TRBV19 with TRBJ1-4; D is unresolved. Per germline, CDR1 LNHDA and CDR2 SQIVND (reference sequence). The CDR3 has 15 residues. V was shortened by 5 bases and J by 8 bases, with 18 bases between the two germline ends. The CDR3 sequence: CASSSTGVQREKLFF. CDR3 nucleotide sequence: TGTGCCAGTAGTTCCACCGGGGTTCAGAGGGAAAAACTGTTTTTT.

This rearrangement joins TRBV2 to TRBJ1-2; 7 bases align to TRBD1. V was clipped by 4 bases and J by 4 bases; unmatched bases: 6. The V gene's germline CDR1 is SNHLY and CDR2 FYNNEI. The CDR3 is 14 residues long. The CDR3 sequence is CASSGMDRSYGYTF. Written as DNA, the CDR3 is TGTGCCAGCAGTGGTATGGACAGGAGCTATGGCTACACCTTC.

The chain recombines TRBV14 with TRBJ2-3, with TRBD2 matching 9 bases. Germline CDR1 reads SGHDN; CDR2 reads FVKESK. V was clipped by 5 bases and J by 3 bases; unmatched bases: 6. This CDR3 comprises 15 residues. The CDR3 region has the DNA TGTGCCAGCAGCGACGGACTAGCGCCTACAGATACGCAGTATTTT. Its translation is CASSDGLAPTDTQYF. The whole variable domain, remainder taken from reference TRBV14 and TRBJ2-3, is EAGVTQFPSHSVIEKGQTVTLRCDPISGHDNLYWYRRVMGKEIKFLLHFVKESKQDESGMPNNRFLAERTGGTYSTLKVQPAELEDSGVYFCASSDGLAPTDTQYFGPGTRLTVL.

The rearrangement links TRBV6-6 to TRBJ2-2; 8 bases map to TRBD2. Germline V gene data show CDR1 as MNHNY and CDR2 as SVGAGI (reference sequence). The CDR3 runs 15 residues. V shed 6 bases and J 0 bases; nucleotides not matched to a gene: 3. The CDR3 is CASSPSGSNTGELFF. CDR3 coding DNA: TGTGCCAGCAGCCCTAGCGGGTCGAACACCGGGGAGCTGTTTTTT.

The chain recombines TRBV28 with TRBJ1-1, with a weak D call TRBD1 (6 bases). The CDR3 is made up of 14 amino acids. V was cut by 1 base and J by 6 bases, with 12 bases left in between. The germline CDR1 and CDR2 sequences are MDHEN and SYDVKM. The CDR3: CASSLLAGVAEAFF. CDR3 DNA: TGTGCCAGCAGTTTATTGGCAGGGGTGGCTGAAGCTTTCTTT.

The gene calls are TRBV2 and TRBJ2-7, with 9 bases that match TRBD1. The trim removed 7 bases at V and 1 base at J, leaving 8 bases unmatched. This CDR3 contains 15 residues. Germline V CDR1 and CDR2: SNHLY, FYNNEI. The CDR3 reads CASTRVGTGSYEQYF. CDR3 bases: TGTGCCAGCACCCGAGTCGGGACAGGGTCCTACGAGCAGTACTTC.

The V gene is TRBV18, the J gene TRBJ1-2; 7 bases line up with TRBD1. Trimming at V came to 3 bases and at J to 8 bases, leaving 6 bases not matched to a gene. Germline CDR1 is KGHSH and CDR2 is LQKENI. This CDR3 is 13 amino acids long. The CDR3 region has the DNA TGTGCCAGCTCACCCAGACAGGGATGGGGCTACACCTTC. It translates to CASSPRQGWGYTF. The entire variable domain, with the rest obtained from reference TRBV18 and TRBJ1-2, is as follows: NAGVMQNPRHLVRRRGQEARLRCSPMKGHSHVYWYRQLPEEGLKFMVYLQKENIIDESGMPKERFSAEFPKEGPSILRIQQVVRGDSAAYFCASSPRQGWGYTFGSGTRLTVV.

This chain uses TRBV11-3 with TRBJ2-2; maybe TRBD1 (7 bases). Germline V gives CDR1 SGHNT, CDR2 YENEEA. The V and J ends lost 2 bases and 5 bases respectively, with 12 bases between them. The length of the CDR3 is 15 residues. The CDR3 DNA is TGTGCCAGCAGCTTATCGCCAGGGGGGACCGGGGAGCTGTTTTTT. It specifies CASSLSPGGTGELFF.

The chain has TRBV13 and TRBJ2-3; 8 nucleotides match TRBD1. CDR3 size: 16 residues. Germline V gene data show CDR1 as PRHDT and CDR2 as FYEKMQ (reference sequence). The J segment lost 4 bases and the V segment lost 5 bases, leaving 11 bases of the junction unmatched. CDR3 sequence reads: CASSRGQGGLADTQYF. Here the CDR3 DNA reads TGTGCCAGCAGCCGAGGACAGGGTGGTTTGGCAGATACGCAGTATTTT.

The chain combines TRBV5-1 with TRBJ2-2, with 7 nucleotides matching TRBD1. The CDR3 is made up of 14 amino acids. Germline CDR1 SGHRS, CDR2 YFSETQ. V shed 4 bases and J 2 bases; nucleotides not matched to a gene: 2. CDR3 loop: CASSEGGNTGELFF. CDR3 coding DNA: TGCGCCAGCAGCGAAGGGGGCAACACCGGGGAGCTGTTTTTT.

The chain is built from TRBV6-5 and TRBJ1-1; D unclear. CDR1 is MNHEY and CDR2 is SVGAGI in the germline V gene. Trimming took 0 bases from V and 1 from J, leaving 6 bases between them. The CDR3 is 14 residues long. This CDR3 is CASSYSGGNTEAFF. CDR3 bases: TGTGCCAGCAGTTACTCGGGCGGGAACACTGAAGCTTTCTTT.

The chain joins TRBV5-4 to TRBJ2-2, with 9 bases that match TRBD1. Germline values: CDR1 SGHNT, CDR2 YYREEE (reference sequence). V gave up 4 bases and J gave up 7 bases; unmatched junction bases: 11. The CDR3 loop spans 16 amino acids. The CDR3 DNA reads TGTGCCAGCAGCCCCCCGCGGACAGGGGTGGGCGGGGAGCTGTTTTTT. Its protein product is CASSPPRTGVGGELFF.

The chain is built from TRBV5-1 and TRBJ2-7; a possible D gene is TRBD1 (6 bases). Trimming left V 4 bases short and J 2 bases short, with 13 bases between. There are 14 residues in the CDR3. CDR1 and CDR2 (germline): SGHRS, YFSETQ. CDR3 region: CASSHRDKAYEQYF. The DNA of the CDR3 is TGCGCCAGCAGCCACCGGGACAAAGCCTACGAGCAGTACTTC.

The V call is TRBV7-8, the J call TRBJ1-1, with TRBD1 as a possible D gene (6 bases). CDR3 length: 14 residues. V was pared by 2 bases and J by 9 bases, with 16 bases between. The germline CDR1 and CDR2 sequences are SGHVS and FQNEAQ. The CDR3 region is CASSLSRGGLKAFF. The CDR3 DNA follows: TGTGCCAGCAGCTTATCTAGGGGGGGACTCAAAGCTTTCTTT.

Only a few counts were recorded for this clone. Other DNA sequences in the same sample also yield this CDR3. The V call is TRBV30, the J call TRBJ1-5; D unresolved. V lost 2 bases and J 2 bases, leaving 7 bases between the germline ends. The CDR3 totals 13 residues. CDR1 and CDR2 (germline): GTSNPN, SVGIG (reference sequence). The CDR3 is CAWSIQGNQPQHF. The CDR3 DNA follows: TGTGCCTGGAGTATCCAGGGCAATCAGCCCCAGCATTTT.

V usage is TRBV18 and J usage is TRBJ1-5; D unclear. This CDR3 has 13 residues. Germline V gives CDR1 KGHSH, CDR2 LQKENI. The chain's CDR3 is CSSRGSDNQPQHF. CDR3 nucleotides: TGTTCCTCACGCGGTAGCGACAATCAGCCCCAGCATTTT.

The V and J genes are TRBV5-4 and TRBJ2-7, with 10 bases identical to TRBD2. Germline CDR1 is SGHNT and CDR2 is YYREEE (reference sequence). V shed 4 bases, J shed 6 bases, and the junction held 4 bases outside the gene matches. The CDR3 is 13 amino acids. The CDR3 DNA reads as TGTGCCAGCAGCACGGGACTAGCGACCGAGCAGTACTTC. Its translation is CASSTGLATEQYF.

This chain links TRBV21-1 with TRBJ2-7; the table's TRBD1 call for D was not verified on the DNA. TRBV21-1 is a pseudogene. The CDR3 is 14 residues long. CDR3 protein: CASSRQPNPYEQYF. The CDR3 DNA sequence: TGTGCCAGCAGCAGACAGCCGAATCCCTACGAGCAGTACTTC.

The chain links TRBV9 to TRBJ2-7, with a possible D match to TRBD2 (5 bases). V was shortened by 0 bases and J by 3 bases, with 10 bases between the two germline ends. Germline-derived CDR1 and CDR2 are SGDLS and YYNGEE. CDR3 length: 14 amino acids. The CDR3 sequence is CASSVGTRSYEQYF. The CDR3 nucleotides read TGTGCCAGCAGCGTAGGAACTAGAAGCTACGAGCAGTACTTC.

The V and J genes are TRBV6-1 and TRBJ2-1; 10 nucleotides match TRBD2. Germline V gives CDR1 MNHNS, CDR2 SASEGT. CDR3 length: 17 amino acids. The V gene end was trimmed by 1 base and the J gene end by 10 bases; junction bases not matched to a gene: 13. CDR3 region: CASSEETLAGAVEEQFF. CDR3 coding DNA: TGTGCCAGCAGTGAAGAGACCCTAGCGGGAGCAGTCGAAGAGCAGTTCTTC.

The chain uses TRBV19 and TRBJ1-4, with 8 nucleotides matching TRBD1. The length of the CDR3 is 15 residues. The ends lost 6 bases at V and 7 bases at J; junction bases unmatched: 10. In germline, CDR1 is LNHDA, CDR2 SQIVND (reference sequence). CDR3 amino acids: CASSKDRVDSEKLFF. The CDR3 bases are TGTGCCAGTAGCAAGGACAGGGTTGATAGTGAAAAACTGTTTTTT.

This clone was recorded a few times. This rearrangement joins TRBV28 to TRBJ1-2, with 9 bases matching TRBD1. CDR1 and CDR2 (germline): MDHEN, SYDVKM. The junction had 17 bases not matched to a gene; V was cut back by 6 bases and J by 9 bases. The CDR3 totals 16 residues. The CDR3 sequence: CASSRDRAIVGSSYTF. CDR3 bases: TGTGCCAGCAGCCGGGACAGGGCAATCGTTGGCTCTAGCTACACCTTC.

This clone has more than one count but fewer than ten. The J gene is TRBJ2-5, the V gene TRBV9, with D possibly being TRBD2 (6 bases). The V end lost 4 bases, the J end lost 4 bases, and 17 bases lay between the germline ends. This CDR3 is built from 15 residues. Germline V lookup: CDR1 SGDLS, CDR2 YYNGEE. CDR3 in DNA: TGTGCCAGCAGCCCCCTAGGAGGGATTGGAGAGACCCAGTACTTC. Amino acids: CASSPLGGIGETQYF.